This T cell receptor beta chain originates from a study of shared clonotypes between healthy human individuals (TCRdb year 2020). For context, the study as a whole: The cohort comprised a couple of women and a few men aged 18 to 49 years. To estimate repertoire size and how much clonotypes are shared between individuals, the study performed deep sequencing of blood TCR repertoires from a few healthy adults. Different laboratories and diverse techniques were used to prepare libraries and sequence TCR repertoires, to increase sequencing depth and limit assay-specific biases. Each donor's leukapheresis produced roughly between about 0.9 and 9.5 billion PBMCs. For each donor, CD4 naive and CD4 memory were each run on three plates, CD8 naive on two plates, and CD8 memory on one plate. Beyond this particular receptor, the publication reports: Pairwise subsampling indicated that sequencing depth was expected to affect the degree of clonotype sharing among donors. The genetic and exposure-history diversity represented was limited by the small number of donors. Across a few donors, roughly 5% of naive CD4, around 3.5% of naive CD8, about 2.3% of memory CD4, and 0.4% of memory CD8 clonotypes were shared. Sampling was restricted to blood, and TCR repertoires in tissues likely differ from the TCR repertoires found in blood. Naive subsets generally had larger estimated clonotype richness than memory subsets did. Even with the large sequencing depth, rarefaction of the sorted-subset datasets indicated that sequencing was incomplete. Compared with non-shared clonotypes, the clonotypes found in all four sorted-subset donors had higher generation probabilities.

Using the deep immunoSEQ assay, TCR CDR3 regions were amplified from genomic DNA by multiplex PCR. Extracted genomic DNA from each cell subset was spread evenly across all wells of several immunoSEQ 96-well plates, with each plate serving as a replicate. For sorted subsets, 200 ng of genomic DNA, equivalent to 30,000 or so T cell genomes, went into each replicate PCR. Purified libraries were measured with a Qubit 3.0 fluorometer, size-checked on a Bioanalyzer 2100, and measured again with the KAPA Library Quantification kit. A separate single-read 150-cycle Illumina NextSeq 550 flow cell was used to sequence each immunoSEQ 96-well plate. The original methods were these. Because the immunoSEQ output included only junctional sequences and no quality scores, the filtering could not be the same as the filtering used for full-length reads. To assign V/J genes and CDR3, sequences were annotated using PyIR, a Python wrapper for IgBLAST v1.9, with IMGT germline references. Reads with weak V/J assignments (E-value above 1e-6), missing CDR3, stop codons, out-of-frame junctions, or ambiguous translated residues were removed. V3J clonotypes were defined by identical inferred V gene, J gene, and CDR3 amino acid sequence. Percentage overlap between repertoires was computed as shared unique clonotypes divided by the size of the smaller repertoire. Richness of each repertoire was evaluated using RTK rarefaction, the Chao1 estimator, and Recon v2.1 estimates of unobserved clonotypes. Generation probabilities for all TCRbeta clonotypes obtained by the gDNA method from a handful of donors were computed using OLGA. TCRdb took this table from immuneACCESS and kept in-frame rearrangements with V and J called. Such tables lack part of the clones; where checked against another copy, unresolved V genes explain under half of the gap, and the rest is unexplained. The V and J calls and clone size are taken from that table; D and trimming were inferred from the DNA. The sample has 2,100,000 or so clones on record, more than 90% of them singletons. Together, the top ten hold over 0.1% of the sample.

Healthy HIV-negative adults with no recently reported acute infections or vaccinations were included as donors. Every donor was a Caucasian adult living in Nashville, Tennessee, USA. CD4+ T cells were enriched through magnetic negative selection, after which naive cells were positively selected on CD45RA and the remaining negative fraction served as the memory subset. Blood was obtained by leukapheresis, after which PBMCs were separated by Ficoll-Histopaque density gradient centrifugation and cryopreserved in liquid nitrogen vapor phase. Analytical flow cytometry was used to check the purity and quantity of every magnetically sorted T cell population. Each sorted fraction had its genomic DNA isolated and then quantified by UV absorbance on a Nanodrop 2000c. From the germline V gene, CDR1 is SGHAT and CDR2 is FQNNGV. The V end gives up 5 bases and the J end 8 bases, leaving 4 bases in the junction not matched to a gene. CDR3 length: 14 amino acids, cysteine to phenylalanine. Only the CDR3 part of the read is kept: 42 bases, read in frame from the first base.

To note about this clone: Its antigen target is currently unknown. Within one base of it there is no much larger clone, and no base qualities were kept.

The TCR comes from a man aged 18 to 30 in good health. The V and J segments used are TRBV11-2 and TRBJ1-6; 9 central bases correspond to TRBD1. Material for sequencing was naive CD4+ T cells sorted from blood. The cell subset or site label of this sample denotes: CD45RA+ positively selected. The CDR3 has the sequence CASSPGQGYSPLHF. At the DNA level, the sequence is TGTGCCAGCAGCCCGGGACAGGGCTATTCACCCCTCCACTTT.